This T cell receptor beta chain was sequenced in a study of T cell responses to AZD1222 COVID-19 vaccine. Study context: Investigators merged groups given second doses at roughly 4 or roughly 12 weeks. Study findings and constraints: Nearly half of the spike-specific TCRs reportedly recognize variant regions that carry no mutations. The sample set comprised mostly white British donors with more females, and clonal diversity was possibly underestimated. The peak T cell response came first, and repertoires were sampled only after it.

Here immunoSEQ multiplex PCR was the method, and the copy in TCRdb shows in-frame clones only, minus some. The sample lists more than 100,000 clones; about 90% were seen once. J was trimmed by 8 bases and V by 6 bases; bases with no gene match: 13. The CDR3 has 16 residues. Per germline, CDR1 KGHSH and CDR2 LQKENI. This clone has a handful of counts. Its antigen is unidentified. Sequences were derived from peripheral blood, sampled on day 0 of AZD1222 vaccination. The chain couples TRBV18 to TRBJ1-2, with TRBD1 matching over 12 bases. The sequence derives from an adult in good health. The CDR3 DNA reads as TGTGCCAGCTCCGCCAACCGGGACAGGGGGCCTGACGGCTACACCTTC. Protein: CASSANRDRGPDGYTF.